These T cell receptor beta chains were read from a single sample in a study. TCRdb independently ran MiXCR on the 5' RACE reads; one entry per CDR3 protein. Of fewer than 65,000 distinct CDR3 sequences in the sample, 20% are singletons; the top ten hold 2.5% to 3.5%. Material for sequencing was tumor-infiltrating Tregs sorted from the breast tumor. Receptors were obtained from a female donor with breast cancer. CDR3s include the opening cysteine and the closing phenylalanine or tryptophan. Each record gives: CDR3 DNA, CDR3 protein, V gene, D gene, J gene, clone size. A D gene is named only where the DNA matches it firmly. Rows give clone size only sometimes, using once, few, many, or a class for an expanded clone.

cdr3_nt: TGCGCCAGCAGCTTGGAGGGGACTCTGCGGGAATATACGCAGTATTTT
cdr3_aa: CASSLEGTLREYTQYF
v_call: TRBV5-1
d_call: -
j_call: TRBJ2-3
clone_size: medium-sized

cdr3_nt: TGCGCCAGCAGCTTGGGGGGGAGGACTAGCAACAATGAGCAGTTCTTC
cdr3_aa: CASSLGGRTSNNEQFF
v_call: TRBV5-1
d_call: TRBD2
j_call: TRBJ2-1
clone_size: few

cdr3_nt: TGTGCCAGCAGTCCCCGGGCCAGAGTCTATAACACTGAAGCTTTCTTT
cdr3_aa: CASSPRARVYNTEAFF
v_call: TRBV28
d_call: -
j_call: TRBJ1-1
clone_size: few

cdr3_nt: TGTGCCACCCGGGGCGTCAAAGAACGAGACGAGCTGGAGACCCAGTACTTC
cdr3_aa: CATRGVKERDELETQYF
v_call: TRBV6-4
d_call: -
j_call: TRBJ2-5
clone_size: many

cdr3_nt: TGCAGTGCTAGATTTATACAGCAATCTAATGAAAAACTGTTTTTT
cdr3_aa: CSARFIQQSNEKLFF
v_call: TRBV20-1
d_call: -
j_call: TRBJ1-4
clone_size: -

cdr3_nt: TGTGCCAGCATCTCGCCGGGAAGTGGAAACACCATATATTTT
cdr3_aa: CASISPGSGNTIYF
v_call: TRBV28
d_call: -
j_call: TRBJ1-3
clone_size: -

cdr3_nt: TGTGCCAGCAGTTTAGCTGGCGGGGAGCTGTTTTTT
cdr3_aa: CASSLAGGELFF
v_call: TRBV2
d_call: -
j_call: TRBJ2-2
clone_size: -

cdr3_nt: TGCGCCAGCAGCTTGGCCAAGGTAGCCAGCACAGATACGCAGTATTTT
cdr3_aa: CASSLAKVASTDTQYF
v_call: TRBV5-1
d_call: -
j_call: TRBJ2-3
clone_size: -

cdr3_nt: TGTGCCAGCAGCCCCGACCGGGGGATCAACCCCGGGGAGCTGTTTTTT
cdr3_aa: CASSPDRGINPGELFF
v_call: TRBV7-9
d_call: -
j_call: TRBJ2-2
clone_size: -

cdr3_nt: TGCGCCAGCAGCTTGTCGCTAGCGGGAGGGCCACGGGAGCAGTTCTTC
cdr3_aa: CASSLSLAGGPREQFF
v_call: TRBV5-1
d_call: TRBD2
j_call: TRBJ2-1
clone_size: many